The 28 T cell receptor beta chains reported below all come from one sample, sequenced in a study of blood T cell repertoires in COVID-19. Clones were sequenced by immunoSEQ multiplex PCR, and TCRdb holds only the in-frame ones, with some missing. Among over 200,000 clones listed, 84% were seen once. Sequenced input: peripheral blood. The receptors stem from a man between 35 and 55 years old who had recovered from COVID-19.

The chain recombines TRBV19 with TRBJ2-1, with 12 bases that match TRBD2. The length of the CDR3 is 16 residues. The junction had 9 bases not matched to a gene; V was cut back by 5 bases and J by 7 bases. CDR1 and CDR2 (germline): LNHDA, SQIVND (reference sequence). CDR3 in DNA: TGTGCCAGTAGTGTCCGACTAGCGGGAGTAGATAATGAGCAGTTCTTC. Its protein product is CASSVRLAGVDNEQFF.

The table lists this clone with a few counts. This CDR3 reads CASSYSGSGSPLHF. CDR3 bases: TGTGCCAGCAGTTACTCAGGGAGTGGTTCACCCCTCCACTTT. The chain carries TRBV6-5 and TRBJ1-6; no definite D call. Germline lookup yields CDR1 MNHEY and CDR2 SVGAGI. The V end lost 0 bases, the J end lost 9 bases, and 9 bases lay between the germline ends. This CDR3 is 14 amino acids long.

This chain connects TRBV4-1 to TRBJ1-1; 8 bases match TRBD1. The CDR3 contains 14 residues. V trimming: 8 bases; J trimming: 5 bases; junction bases outside the gene matches: 10. Germline V gives CDR1 MGHRA, CDR2 YSYEKL. The DNA for the CDR3 is TGCGCCAGCTTACCCCGACAGGGGCTAACTGAAGCTTTCTTT. Protein: CASLPRQGLTEAFF.

The chain is built from TRBV25-1 and TRBJ2-2; 7 bases map to TRBD1. Germline lookup yields CDR1 MGHDK and CDR2 SYGVNS. This CDR3 is 15 amino acids long. J lost 7 bases, V lost 3 bases, and 8 bases had no gene match. The CDR3 loop reads CASSDTQGDGGELFF. As DNA, the CDR3 is TGTGCCAGCAGTGATACCCAGGGGGACGGCGGGGAGCTGTTTTTT.

The V gene is TRBV12-3 or TRBV12-4, the J gene TRBJ1-1, with D tentatively TRBD1 (5 bases). CDR3 length equals 12 residues. V lost 8 bases to trimming and J lost 4 bases, with 11 bases between them. CDR3 sequence reads: CASLDSTTEAFF. The CDR3 DNA reads TGTGCCAGCCTCGACAGCACCACTGAAGCTTTCTTT.

The gene calls are TRBV5-4 and TRBJ1-1; TRBD1 agrees at 9 bases. The CDR3 is made up of 13 amino acids. CDR1 SGHNT and CDR2 YYREEE come from the germline V gene (reference sequence). Losses at the gene ends were 3 bases for V and 7 bases for J; bases not matched to a gene: 4. Written as DNA, the CDR3 is TGTGCCAGCAGCTGGGGACAGGGCGGTGAAGCTTTCTTT. Translated: CASSWGQGGEAFF.

This chain joins TRBV19 and TRBJ1-1; 7 nucleotides align to TRBD1. The CDR3 is 15 residues long. V shed 1 base and J 6 bases; nucleotides not matched to a gene: 8. Germline CDR1 LNHDA, CDR2 SQIVND (reference sequence). The CDR3 protein is CASSIATKGQPEAFF. The CDR3 nucleotides are TGTGCCAGTAGTATAGCCACAAAGGGACAGCCTGAAGCTTTCTTT.

The CDR3 spells CSAGDREFSVAFF. CDR3 nucleotides: TGCAGCGCGGGGGACAGGGAATTTTCGGTGGCTTTCTTT. The chain recombines TRBV29-1 with TRBJ1-1; the match to TRBD1 covers 9 bases. This CDR3 has 13 residues. Unmatched junction bases numbered 14, after V lost 7 bases and J lost 11 bases. From germline, CDR1 is SQVTM and CDR2 ANQGSEA.

The rearrangement links TRBV7-2 to TRBJ2-2, with a possible D match to TRBD2 (6 bases). V was cut by 4 bases and J by 4 bases, with 13 bases left in between. Germline loops: CDR1 SGHTA, CDR2 FQGNSA. The CDR3 spans 15 residues. CDR3: CASSSYRRATGELFF. CDR3 nucleotide sequence: TGTGCCAGCAGCTCGTACAGGAGGGCCACCGGGGAGCTGTTTTTT.

V is TRBV29-1 and J is TRBJ2-7; perhaps TRBD1 as D (6 bases). V was pared by 0 bases and J by 2 bases, with 8 bases between. Germline V lookup: CDR1 SQVTM, CDR2 ANQGSEA. This CDR3 spans 13 amino acids. The CDR3 spells CSVEEDSPYEQYF. The CDR3 DNA follows: TGCAGCGTTGAAGAGGACAGCCCCTACGAGCAGTACTTC.

This clone was observed a single time. The rearrangement joins TRBV4-1 to TRBJ2-1, with 8 bases matching TRBD2. CDR3 length: 15 residues. CDR1 is MGHRA, CDR2 YSYEKL, per germline. The V segment lost 3 bases and the J segment 9 bases; nucleotides outside the gene matches: 10. The chain's CDR3 is CASSQLGLAETEQFF. The CDR3 DNA sequence: TGCGCCAGCAGCCAGTTAGGACTAGCAGAGACTGAGCAGTTCTTC.

V and J are TRBV19 and TRBJ1-6; TRBD1 agrees at 8 bases. CDR3 length: 15 amino acids. In germline, CDR1 is LNHDA, CDR2 SQIVND (reference sequence). J was trimmed by 8 bases and V by 6 bases; bases with no gene match: 9. The CDR3 here is CASRPEGQGYSPLHF. CDR3 DNA: TGTGCCAGTAGACCCGAAGGACAGGGTTATTCACCCCTCCACTTT.

This clone was recorded once. The chain is built from TRBV6-5 and TRBJ2-7, with TRBD2 as a possible D gene (6 bases). The V end was cut by 8 bases, the J end by 11 bases, with 16 bases between. The CDR3 totals 11 residues. Germline V gene data show CDR1 as MNHEY and CDR2 as SVGAGI. The CDR3 region is CASLRGLSKYF. CDR3 nucleotide sequence: TGTGCCAGCCTTCGGGGACTCAGCAAGTACTTC.

This chain uses TRBV6-1 with TRBJ2-4; 10 bases align to TRBD1. The CDR3 sequence is 17 residues long. V lost 2 bases, J lost 1 base, and 5 bases stayed unmatched. Germline CDR1 reads MNHNS; CDR2 reads SASEGT. CDR3 sequence reads: CASSEWGTGAAKNIQYF. The CDR3 nucleotides read TGTGCCAGCAGTGAATGGGGGACAGGGGCGGCCAAAAACATTCAGTACTTC.

The chain joins TRBV9 to TRBJ2-2; 8 bases fit TRBD2. CDR1 and CDR2 (germline): SGDLS, YYNGEE. J was trimmed by 4 bases and V by 3 bases; bases with no gene match: 5. The CDR3 extends over 15 amino acids. In DNA, the CDR3 is TGTGCCAGCAGCGCGGGGGGGCTTGGCACCGGGGAGCTGTTTTTT. Translating gives CASSAGGLGTGELFF.

V gene TRBV21-1 combines with J gene TRBJ2-7; the DNA was not compared with TRBD2, the D call given in the table. TRBV21-1 is listed as a pseudogene. The CDR3 covers 17 residues. CDR3 DNA sequence: TGTGCCAGCGGGGGGACTAGCGGGAGGGCGCCCTGTTACGAGCAGTACTTC. It translates to CASGGTSGRAPCYEQYF.

This clone is a singleton in its sample. V is TRBV11-3 and J is TRBJ2-7; the D is unclear. V lost 1 base to trimming and J lost 2 bases, with 9 bases between them. Germline V gene lookup returns CDR1 SGHNT and CDR2 YENEEA. The CDR3 spans 14 residues. In DNA, the CDR3 is TGTGCCAGCAGCTTAGGGGCTTCGACCTACGAGCAGTACTTC. It encodes CASSLGASTYEQYF.

Points on this clone: Other DNA sequences within the sample encode an identical CDR3. The chain combines TRBV5-1 with TRBJ2-7; D is unclear. Deletions cut 4 bases from V and 0 bases from J, with 8 bases between. The CDR3 spans 13 residues. The V gene's germline CDR1 is SGHRS and CDR2 YFSETQ. CDR3 coding DNA: TGCGCCAGCAGCGAGGTCTCCTCCTACGAGCAGTACTTC. The encoded protein is CASSEVSSYEQYF.

The chain employs TRBV5-5 and TRBJ1-5; 7 bases match TRBD1. The J segment lost 6 bases and the V segment lost 0 bases, leaving 3 bases of the junction unmatched. Germline CDR1 SGHKS, CDR2 YYEKEE (reference sequence). CDR3 size: 14 residues. The CDR3 DNA reads TGTGCCAGCAGCTTGGGACAGGGTGTTCAGCCCCAGCATTTT. Translation gives CASSLGQGVQPQHF.

V is TRBV9 and J is TRBJ2-7, with no clear D. This CDR3 region has 14 residues. V lost 0 bases and J lost 2, with 9 bases in between. Germline lookup yields CDR1 SGDLS and CDR2 YYNGEE. CDR3 in amino acids: CASSVGGLAYEQYF. CDR3 nucleotides: TGTGCCAGCAGCGTAGGAGGCCTAGCCTACGAGCAGTACTTC.

The rearrangement joins TRBV5-1 to TRBJ1-1; D is possibly TRBD1 (6 bases). Germline CDR1 SGHRS, CDR2 YFSETQ. V dropped 0 bases and J dropped 1 base, with 10 bases sitting between them. The CDR3 runs to 15 residues. The CDR3 spells CASSLALGQNTEAFF. The DNA for the CDR3 is TGCGCCAGCAGCTTGGCCCTGGGACAGAACACTGAAGCTTTCTTT.

The chain carries TRBV7-6 and TRBJ2-1; 10 bases map to TRBD1. The germline V gene encodes CDR1 SGHVS and CDR2 FNYEAQ. V lost 5 bases to trimming and J lost 2 bases; unmatched junction nucleotides: 3. The CDR3 consists of 15 residues. Here the CDR3 reads CASSPTGGPYNEQFF. In DNA, the CDR3 is TGTGCCAGCAGCCCGACAGGGGGCCCCTACAATGAGCAGTTCTTC.

The chain joins TRBV10-3 to TRBJ2-1; the D gene is possibly TRBD1 (6 bases). The CDR3 has 14 amino acids. Looked up from germline, CDR1 is ENHRY and CDR2 is SYGVKD. The V end was cut by 9 bases, the J end by 0 bases, with 12 bases between. CDR3 amino acids: CAIDTGTSYNEQFF. CDR3 DNA: TGTGCCATAGACACAGGGACCTCCTACAATGAGCAGTTCTTC.

This clone was picked up a small number of times. The CDR3 spells CAWSTGGALDTQYF. CDR3 in DNA: TGTGCCTGGAGTACAGGGGGCGCTTTGGATACGCAGTATTTT. V and J are TRBV30 and TRBJ2-3; TRBD1 matches at 9 bases. Germline V lookup: CDR1 GTSNPN, CDR2 SVGIG (reference sequence). After removal of 2 bases from V and 6 bases from J, the junction contained 6 bases not matched to a gene. This CDR3 spans 14 amino acids.

The chain combines TRBV10-3 with TRBJ2-7; 13 positions match TRBD2. CDR1 is ENHRY and CDR2 is SYGVKD in the germline V gene. The CDR3 is made up of 17 amino acids. With V trimmed by 0 bases and J by 4 bases, 6 bases remained unmatched. The CDR3 nucleotides are TGTGCCATCAGTGAGTCGATGATACTAGCGGGAGGGTACGAGCAGTACTTC. Translated: CAISESMILAGGYEQYF.

V is TRBV18 and J is TRBJ1-1, with 9 bases lining up with TRBD1. CDR3 length: 15 residues. Germline assignment: CDR1 KGHSH and CDR2 LQKENI. The V segment lost 6 bases and the J segment 7 bases; nucleotides outside the gene matches: 12. CDR3 DNA: TGTGCCAGCTCCTTCCGGGACAGGGAGGGGAGTGAAGCTTTCTTT. Encoded protein: CASSFRDREGSEAFF. The complete variable domain, with remaining parts taken from reference TRBV18 and TRBJ1-1, reads NAGVMQNPRHLVRRRGQEARLRCSPMKGHSHVYWYRQLPEEGLKFMVYLQKENIIDESGMPKERFSAEFPKEGPSILRIQQVVRGDSAAYFCASSFRDREGSEAFFGQGTRLTVV.

The chain recombines TRBV7-2 with TRBJ2-5, with 8 bases matching TRBD2. The CDR3 is 17 residues long. V shed 4 bases and J 2 bases; nucleotides not matched to a gene: 12. Looked up from germline, CDR1 is SGHTA and CDR2 is FQGNSA. CDR3 amino acids: CASSSRGSGMIQETQYF. The CDR3 region has the DNA TGTGCCAGCAGCTCCCGGGGTAGCGGGATGATACAAGAGACCCAGTACTTC.

This clone came up a few times. This chain uses TRBV6-6 with TRBJ1-1, with a tentative D call TRBD1 (6 bases). V gave up 5 bases and J gave up 3 bases, with 22 bases separating them. The CDR3 is 17 amino acids. Per the germline V gene, CDR1 is MNHNY and CDR2 is SVGAGI (reference sequence). CDR3 protein: CASSPNTGKWEHTEAFF. The CDR3 region has the DNA TGTGCCAGCAGTCCTAACACAGGGAAGTGGGAACACACTGAAGCTTTCTTT.